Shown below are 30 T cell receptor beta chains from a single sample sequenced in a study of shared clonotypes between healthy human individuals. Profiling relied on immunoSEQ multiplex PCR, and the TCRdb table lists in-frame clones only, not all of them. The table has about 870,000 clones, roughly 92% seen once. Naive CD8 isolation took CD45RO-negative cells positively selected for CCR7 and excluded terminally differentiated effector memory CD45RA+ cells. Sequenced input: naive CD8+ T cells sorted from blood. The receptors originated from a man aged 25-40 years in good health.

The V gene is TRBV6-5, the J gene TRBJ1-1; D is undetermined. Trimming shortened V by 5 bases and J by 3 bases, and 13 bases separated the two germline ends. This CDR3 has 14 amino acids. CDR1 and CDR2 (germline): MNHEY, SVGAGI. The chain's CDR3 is CASSRTGVYTEAFF. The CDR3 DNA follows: TGTGCCAGCAGTCGGACCGGGGTATACACTGAAGCTTTCTTT.

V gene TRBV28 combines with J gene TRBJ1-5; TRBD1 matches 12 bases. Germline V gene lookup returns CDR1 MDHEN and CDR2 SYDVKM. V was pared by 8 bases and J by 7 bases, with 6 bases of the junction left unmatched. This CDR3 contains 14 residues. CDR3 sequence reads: CASRDRGLGQPQHF. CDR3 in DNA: TGTGCCAGCCGGGACAGGGGGCTTGGGCAGCCCCAGCATTTT. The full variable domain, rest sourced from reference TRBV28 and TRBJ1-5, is DVKVTQSSRYLVKRTGEKVFLECVQDMDHENMFWYRQDPGLGLRLIYFSYDVKMKEKGDIPEGYSVSREKKERFSLILESASTNQTSMYLCASRDRGLGQPQHFGDGTRLSIL.

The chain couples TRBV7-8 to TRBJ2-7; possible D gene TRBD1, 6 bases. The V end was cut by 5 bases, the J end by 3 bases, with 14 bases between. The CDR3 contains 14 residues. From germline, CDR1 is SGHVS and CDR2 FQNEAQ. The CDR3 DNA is TGTGCCAGCAGCAGAGTGACGGGACACTACGAGCAGTACTTC. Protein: CASSRVTGHYEQYF.

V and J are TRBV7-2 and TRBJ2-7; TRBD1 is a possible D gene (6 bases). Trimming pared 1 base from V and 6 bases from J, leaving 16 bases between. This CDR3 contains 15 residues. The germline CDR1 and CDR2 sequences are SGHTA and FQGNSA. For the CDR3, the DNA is TGTGCCAGCAGCTTAGGTGGGGGCGAGTCATCCGAGCAGTACTTC. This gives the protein CASSLGGGESSEQYF.

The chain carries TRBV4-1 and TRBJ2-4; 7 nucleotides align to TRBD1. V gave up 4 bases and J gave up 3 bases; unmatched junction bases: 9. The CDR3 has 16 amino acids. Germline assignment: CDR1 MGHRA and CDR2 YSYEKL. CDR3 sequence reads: CASSPIGRDSKNIQYF. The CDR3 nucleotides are TGCGCCAGCAGCCCGATTGGAAGGGACAGCAAAAACATTCAGTACTTC.

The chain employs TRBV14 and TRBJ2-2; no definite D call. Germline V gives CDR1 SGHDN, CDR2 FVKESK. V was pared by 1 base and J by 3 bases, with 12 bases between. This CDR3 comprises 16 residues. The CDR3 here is CASSQGYRVYTGELFF. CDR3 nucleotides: TGTGCCAGCAGCCAAGGTTATAGGGTGTACACCGGGGAGCTGTTTTTT.

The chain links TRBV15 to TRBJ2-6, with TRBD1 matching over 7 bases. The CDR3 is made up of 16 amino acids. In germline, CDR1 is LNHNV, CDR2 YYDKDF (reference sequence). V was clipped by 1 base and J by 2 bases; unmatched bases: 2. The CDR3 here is CATSRVGGTGANVLTF. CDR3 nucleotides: TGTGCCACCAGCAGAGTAGGGGGCACTGGGGCCAACGTCCTGACTTTC.

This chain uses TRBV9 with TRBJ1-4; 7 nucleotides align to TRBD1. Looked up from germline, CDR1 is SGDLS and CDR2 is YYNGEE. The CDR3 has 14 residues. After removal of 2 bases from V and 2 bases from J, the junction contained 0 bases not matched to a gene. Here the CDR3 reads CASSVRGTNEKLFF. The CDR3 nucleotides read TGTGCCAGCAGCGTCAGGGGGACTAATGAAAAACTGTTTTTT.

The CDR3 DNA follows: TGTGCCAGCAGCTACGGGACTAGCGGGAGGGTTAGTTCATGGGAGCAGTTCTTC. Translated: CASSYGTSGRVSSWEQFF. The V and J genes are TRBV11-2 and TRBJ2-1; 16 bases match TRBD2. The V and J ends lost 4 bases and 10 bases, in that order; junction bases with no gene match: 13. This CDR3 is 18 amino acids long. Germline V gene data show CDR1 as SGHAT and CDR2 as FQNNGV.

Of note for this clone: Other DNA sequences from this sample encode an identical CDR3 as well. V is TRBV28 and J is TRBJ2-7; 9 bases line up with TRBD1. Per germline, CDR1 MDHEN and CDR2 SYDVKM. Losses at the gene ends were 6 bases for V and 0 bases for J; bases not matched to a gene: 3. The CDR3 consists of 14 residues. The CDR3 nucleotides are TGTGCCAGCAGCCCGGGACAGGGCTCCTACGAGCAGTACTTC. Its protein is CASSPGQGSYEQYF.

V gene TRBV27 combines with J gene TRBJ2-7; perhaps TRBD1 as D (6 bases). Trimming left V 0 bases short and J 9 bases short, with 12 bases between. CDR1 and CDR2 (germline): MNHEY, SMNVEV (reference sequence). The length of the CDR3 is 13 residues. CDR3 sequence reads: CASSLSQGVMQYF. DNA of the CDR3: TGTGCCAGCAGTTTATCACAGGGAGTGATGCAGTACTTC.

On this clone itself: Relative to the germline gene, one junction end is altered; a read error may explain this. The CDR3 sequence: CASSSSGATEAFF. The DNA for the CDR3 is TGTGCCAGTAGCTCGTCAGGGGCGACTGAAGCTTTCTTT. V usage is TRBV5-4 and J usage is TRBJ1-1, with a possible D match to TRBD1 (6 bases). Germline V gene lookup returns CDR1 SGHNT and CDR2 YYREEE (reference sequence). CDR3 size: 13 residues.

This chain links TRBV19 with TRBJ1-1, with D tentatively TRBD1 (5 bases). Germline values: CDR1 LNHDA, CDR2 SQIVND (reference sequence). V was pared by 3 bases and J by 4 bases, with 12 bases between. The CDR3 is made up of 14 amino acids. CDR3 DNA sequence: TGTGCCAGTAGTATTGGGGGGATTGGCACTGAAGCTTTCTTT. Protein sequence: CASSIGGIGTEAFF. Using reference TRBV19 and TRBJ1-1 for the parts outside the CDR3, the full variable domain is DGGITQSPKYLFRKEGQNVTLSCEQNLNHDAMYWYRQDPGQGLRLIYYSQIVNDFQKGDIAEGYSVSREKKESFPLTVTSAQKNPTAFYLCASSIGGIGTEAFFGQGTRLTVV.

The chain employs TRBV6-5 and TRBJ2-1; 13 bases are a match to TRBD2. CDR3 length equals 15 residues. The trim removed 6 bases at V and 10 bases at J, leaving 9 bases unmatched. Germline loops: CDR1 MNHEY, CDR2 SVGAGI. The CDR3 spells CASSPLAGGPGEQFF. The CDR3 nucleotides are TGTGCCAGCAGCCCACTAGCGGGAGGGCCAGGGGAGCAGTTCTTC.

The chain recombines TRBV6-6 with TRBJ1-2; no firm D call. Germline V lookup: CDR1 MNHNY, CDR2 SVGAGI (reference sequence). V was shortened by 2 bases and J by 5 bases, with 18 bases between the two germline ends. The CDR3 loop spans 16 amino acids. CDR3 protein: CASSYPERVAGYGYTF. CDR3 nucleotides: TGTGCCAGCAGTTACCCAGAGCGTGTCGCCGGGTATGGCTACACCTTC.

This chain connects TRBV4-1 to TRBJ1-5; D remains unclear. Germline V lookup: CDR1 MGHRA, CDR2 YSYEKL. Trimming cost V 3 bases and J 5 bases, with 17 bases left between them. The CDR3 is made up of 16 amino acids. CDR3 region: CASSQTRAHGDQPQHF. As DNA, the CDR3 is TGCGCCAGCAGCCAGACCCGAGCCCATGGAGATCAGCCCCAGCATTTT.

CDR3 sequence (DNA): TGTGCCAGCAGCGTATGGACTAGCGGGGCTGGTTACAATGAGCAGTTCTTC. Its translation is CASSVWTSGAGYNEQFF. The chain combines TRBV11-2 with TRBJ2-1; 12 nucleotides align to TRBD2. CDR1 is SGHAT, CDR2 FQNNGV, per germline. CDR3 length equals 17 residues. Trimming took 5 bases from V and 4 from J; bases not matched to a gene: 9.

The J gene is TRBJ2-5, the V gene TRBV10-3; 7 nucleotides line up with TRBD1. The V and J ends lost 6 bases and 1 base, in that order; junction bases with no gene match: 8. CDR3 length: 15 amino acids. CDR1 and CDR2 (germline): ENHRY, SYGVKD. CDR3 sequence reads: CAISPTGKGQETQYF. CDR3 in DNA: TGTGCCATCAGCCCGACAGGGAAGGGCCAAGAGACCCAGTACTTC.

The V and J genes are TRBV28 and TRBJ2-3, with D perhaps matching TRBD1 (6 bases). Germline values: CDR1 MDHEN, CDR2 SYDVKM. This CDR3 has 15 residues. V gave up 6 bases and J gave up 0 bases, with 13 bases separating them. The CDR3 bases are TGTGCCAGCAGCCGGGACACTTCTAGCACAGATACGCAGTATTTT. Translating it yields CASSRDTSSTDTQYF.

CDR3: CASSRGNDEQFF. CDR3 DNA: TGTGCCAGCAGTAGGGGTAACGATGAGCAGTTCTTC. The rearrangement joins TRBV6-6 to TRBJ2-1, with TRBD1 as a possible D gene (5 bases). Trimming left V 5 bases short and J 8 bases short, with 10 bases between. This CDR3 has 12 residues. The V gene's germline CDR1 is MNHNY and CDR2 SVGAGI (reference sequence).

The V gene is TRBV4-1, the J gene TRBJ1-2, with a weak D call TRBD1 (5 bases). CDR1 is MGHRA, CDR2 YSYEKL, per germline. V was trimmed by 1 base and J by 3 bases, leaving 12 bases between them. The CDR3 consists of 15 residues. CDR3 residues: CASSQGAGLDYGYTF. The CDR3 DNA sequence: TGCGCCAGCAGCCAAGGGGCAGGGCTTGACTATGGCTACACCTTC.

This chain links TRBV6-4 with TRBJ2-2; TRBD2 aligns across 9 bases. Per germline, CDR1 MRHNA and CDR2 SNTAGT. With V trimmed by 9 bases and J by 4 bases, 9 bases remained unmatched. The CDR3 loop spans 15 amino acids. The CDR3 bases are TGTGCCAGAGAAGGCGCGGGGGGGCCCACCGGGGAGCTGTTTTTT. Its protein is CAREGAGGPTGELFF.

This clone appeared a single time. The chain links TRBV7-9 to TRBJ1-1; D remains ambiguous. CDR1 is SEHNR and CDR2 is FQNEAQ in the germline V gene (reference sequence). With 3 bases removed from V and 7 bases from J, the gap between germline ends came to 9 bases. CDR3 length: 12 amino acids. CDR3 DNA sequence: TGTGCCAGCAGCTTTGGCAGCGATGAAGCTTTCTTT. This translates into CASSFGSDEAFF.

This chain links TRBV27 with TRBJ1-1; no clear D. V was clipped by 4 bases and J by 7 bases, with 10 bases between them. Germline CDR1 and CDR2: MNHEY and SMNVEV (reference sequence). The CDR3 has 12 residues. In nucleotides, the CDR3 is TGTGCCAGCAGTTCGAAGGGCTTTGAAGCTTTCTTT. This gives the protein CASSSKGFEAFF.

The CDR3 spells CAISIAGGPNNEQFF. The CDR3 coding sequence is TGTGCCATCAGCATAGCGGGAGGACCTAACAATGAGCAGTTCTTC. V and J are TRBV10-3 and TRBJ2-1, with 10 bases lining up with TRBD2. CDR3 length: 15 amino acids. Germline assignment: CDR1 ENHRY and CDR2 SYGVKD. With 6 bases clipped from V and 5 bases from J, the junction kept 7 bases outside the gene matches.

The CDR3 here is CASSETNGSNYGYTF. The CDR3 bases are TGTGCCAGCAGCGAAACAAACGGGAGTAACTATGGCTACACCTTC. The chain recombines TRBV2 with TRBJ1-2; D is undetermined. Germline V gives CDR1 SNHLY, CDR2 FYNNEI. This CDR3 is 15 amino acids long. The germline V and J ends were trimmed by 6 bases and 1 base, with 15 bases remaining between them.

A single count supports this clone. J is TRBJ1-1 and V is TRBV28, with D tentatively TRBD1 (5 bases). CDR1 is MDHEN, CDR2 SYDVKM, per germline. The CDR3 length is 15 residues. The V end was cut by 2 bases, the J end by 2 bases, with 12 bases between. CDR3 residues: CASSLGGTTNTEAFF. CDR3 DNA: TGTGCCAGCAGTTTAGGAGGGACGACCAACACTGAAGCTTTCTTT.

CDR3 residues: CASSPGTGVGLLTDTQYF. The CDR3 nucleotides are TGCGCCAGCAGCCCAGGGACAGGGGTCGGACTGCTCACAGATACGCAGTATTTT. The chain is built from TRBV4-3 and TRBJ2-3, with TRBD1 identical over 10 bases. Germline CDR1 LGHNA, CDR2 YSLEER. V dropped 4 bases and J dropped 2; count of bases not matched to a gene: 12. The CDR3 length is 18 residues.

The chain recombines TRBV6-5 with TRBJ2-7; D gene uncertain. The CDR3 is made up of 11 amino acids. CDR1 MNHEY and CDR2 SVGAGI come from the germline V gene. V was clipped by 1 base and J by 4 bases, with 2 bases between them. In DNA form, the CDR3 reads TGTGCCAGCAGTTACTATTACGAGCAGTACTTC. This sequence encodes CASSYYYEQYF.

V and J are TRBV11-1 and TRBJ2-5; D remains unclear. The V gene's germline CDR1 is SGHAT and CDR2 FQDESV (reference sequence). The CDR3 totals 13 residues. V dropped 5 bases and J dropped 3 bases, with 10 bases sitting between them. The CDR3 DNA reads TGTGCCAGCAGCGGGCGGTTGGAAGAGACCCAGTACTTC. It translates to CASSGRLEETQYF.